Below, 5 T cell receptor beta chains from the same sample are listed, as sequenced in a study of blood T cells in healthy people across ages (dated by TCRdb to about 2015). The library was generated by 5' RACE. The instrument was an Illumina HiSeq 2500. The second PCR ran for about 6 to 11 cycles and used a J-beta primer mix along with a sample-barcoded 5' primer. TCRdb reprocessing: public reads trimmed at Q25 with fastp, clones called with MiXCR, in-frame beta chains kept. For every CDR3 protein sequence, its rows merge into one entry that carries the most common genes and DNA. The sample yields 700,000 to 850,000 distinct CDR3 sequences; under 40% were counted once. Approximately 12% of the sample is held by the ten biggest clonotypes. The sample comprised blood. Receptors were obtained from a man aged 18 to 30 in good health.

This chain joins TRBV7-9 and TRBJ2-1, with 11 bases aligning to TRBD2. Germline loops: CDR1 SEHNR, CDR2 FQNEAQ (reference sequence). The CDR3 spans 20 residues. With 0 bases clipped from V and 0 bases from J, the junction kept 10 bases outside the gene matches. The CDR3 is CASSLARPSGGLYSYNEQFF. In DNA, the CDR3 is TGTGCCAGCAGCTTAGCCCGGCCTAGCGGGGGGCTATACTCCTACAATGAGCAGTTCTTC. Full variable domain (outside the CDR3, taken from reference TRBV7-9 and TRBJ2-1): DTGVSQNPRHKITKRGQNVTFRCDPISEHNRLYWYRQTLGQGPEFLTYFQNEAQLEKSRLLSDRFSAERPKGSFSTLEIQRTEQGDSAMYLCASSLARPSGGLYSYNEQFFGPGTRLTVL.

A note on this clonotype: Relative to the germline gene, one junction end is altered; a read error may explain this. The chain recombines TRBV4-3 with TRBJ2-3; 11 nucleotides line up with TRBD2. Germline V gene data show CDR1 as LGHNA and CDR2 as YSLEER. The CDR3 loop spans 21 amino acids. In DNA form, the CDR3 reads TGCGCCGGCAGCCAATCTCCAACCAAGGGCGCCTCTAGCGGGGGGTCAGATACGCAGTATTTT. The encoded protein is CAGSQSPTKGASSGGSDTQYF.

The chain recombines TRBV6-2 or TRBV6-3 with TRBJ2-5; possible D gene TRBD1, 5 bases. V was clipped by 0 bases and J by 0 bases, with 11 bases between them. This CDR3 is 16 amino acids long. Per germline, CDR1 MNHEY and CDR2 SVGEGT. CDR3 sequence: CASSYSGARDQETQYF. CDR3 sequence (DNA): TGTGCCAGCAGTTACTCTGGGGCCAGAGACCAAGAGACCCAGTACTTC.

About this clonotype: A much larger clone is a single base away; this may be a read error. CDR3 sequence (DNA): TGTGCCAGCAGCCACCGCAATGAGCAGTACTTC. Its translation is CASSHRNEQYF. The chain joins TRBV4-2 to TRBJ2-7; D not certain. V was clipped by 3 bases and J by 7 bases, with 7 bases between them. Looked up from germline, CDR1 is LGHNA and CDR2 is YNFKEQ. The CDR3 sequence is 11 residues long.

This clonotype appeared once. This rearrangement joins TRBV29-1 to TRBJ1-2; no clear D. Germline values: CDR1 SQVTM, CDR2 ANQGSEA. The CDR3 runs 12 residues. The CDR3: CGPFRLDYGYTF. The CDR3 DNA follows: TGCGGCCCCTTCCGGCTTGACTATGGCTACACCTTC. The complete variable domain, with remaining parts taken from reference TRBV29-1 and TRBJ1-2, reads SAVISQKPSRDICQRGTSLTIQCQVDSQVTMMFWYRQQPGQSLTLIATANQGSEATYESGFVIDKFPISRPNLTFSTLTVSNMSPEDSSIYLCGPFRLDYGYTFGSGTRLTVV.